This TCR beta chain was captured in a study of chemoradiotherapy in HPV16-positive cancers. Study as a whole: Functional T-cell assays on two HPV16-positive patients' cells defined candidate HPV-specific clones and common TCR motifs.

The CDR3 has 15 amino acids. V dropped 3 bases and J dropped 5; count of bases not matched to a gene: 6. The germline V gene encodes CDR1 MDHEN and CDR2 SYDVKM. Here immunoSEQ multiplex PCR was the method, and the copy in TCRdb shows in-frame clones only, minus some. The data show tens of thousands of clones, approximately 88% seen once. Notes on this clone: Its cognate antigen is unknown.

Repeated repertoire sampling spanned the course of chemoradiotherapy. Notes on the study in general: During treatment, candidate HPV-specific clones and E7-related motifs expanded in tumor. Only two HPV16-positive patients supplied the functional HPV-specificity definition.

The chain carries TRBV28 and TRBJ2-3; 9 bases agree with TRBD1. The TCR originated in a human donor with HPV-associated anogenital cancer. Here the sequenced sample was blood, taken from a patient who underwent chemoradiotherapy. The CDR3, as DNA: TGTGCCAGCAGTTTCCCCGGGACAGGGATAGATACGCAGTATTTT. Residues: CASSFPGTGIDTQYF.